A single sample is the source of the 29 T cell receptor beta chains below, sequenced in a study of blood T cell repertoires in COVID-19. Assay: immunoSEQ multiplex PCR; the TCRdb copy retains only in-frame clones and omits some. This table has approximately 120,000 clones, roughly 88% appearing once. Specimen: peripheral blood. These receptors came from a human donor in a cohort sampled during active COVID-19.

The CDR3 DNA reads as TGTGCCAGCAGTGAGGCGGGAGTGTTGAATGAGCAGTTCTTC. As protein: CASSEAGVLNEQFF. V gene TRBV6-1 combines with J gene TRBJ2-1; the match to TRBD2 covers 7 bases. Looked up from germline, CDR1 is MNHNS and CDR2 is SASEGT. This CDR3 region has 14 residues. Trimming removed 3 bases from V and 7 bases from J; junction bases left unmatched: 6.

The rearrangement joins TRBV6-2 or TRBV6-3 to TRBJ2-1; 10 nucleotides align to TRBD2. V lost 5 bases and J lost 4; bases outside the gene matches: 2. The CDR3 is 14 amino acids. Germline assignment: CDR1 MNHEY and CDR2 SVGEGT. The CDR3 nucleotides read TGTGCCAGCAGTACACTAGCGGGGTACAATGAGCAGTTCTTC. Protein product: CASSTLAGYNEQFF.

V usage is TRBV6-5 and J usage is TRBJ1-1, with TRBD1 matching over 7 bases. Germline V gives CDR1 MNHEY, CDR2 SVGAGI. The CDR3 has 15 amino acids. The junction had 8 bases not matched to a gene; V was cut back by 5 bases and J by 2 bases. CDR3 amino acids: CASSNRQGKNTEAFF. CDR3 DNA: TGTGCCAGCAGTAATCGACAGGGAAAAAACACTGAAGCTTTCTTT.

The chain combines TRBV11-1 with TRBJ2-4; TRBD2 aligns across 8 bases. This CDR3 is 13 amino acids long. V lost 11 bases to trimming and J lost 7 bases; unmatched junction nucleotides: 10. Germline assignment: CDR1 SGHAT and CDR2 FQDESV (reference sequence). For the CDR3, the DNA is TGTGCCCTCAAGCGGGGGACTAGGAACATTCAGTACTTC. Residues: CALKRGTRNIQYF.

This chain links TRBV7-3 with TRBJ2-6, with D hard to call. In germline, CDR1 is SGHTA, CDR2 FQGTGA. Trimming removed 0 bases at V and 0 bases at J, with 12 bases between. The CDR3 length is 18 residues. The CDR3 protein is CASSLTPSVPSGANVLTF. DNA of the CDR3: TGTGCCAGCAGCTTAACGCCGAGTGTACCCTCTGGGGCCAACGTCCTGACTTTC.

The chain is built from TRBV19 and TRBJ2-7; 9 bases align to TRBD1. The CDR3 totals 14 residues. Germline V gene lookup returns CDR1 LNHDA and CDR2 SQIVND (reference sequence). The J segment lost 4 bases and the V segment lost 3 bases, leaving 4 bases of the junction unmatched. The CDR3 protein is CASSMGTGLYEQYF. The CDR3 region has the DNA TGTGCCAGTAGTATGGGGACAGGGCTTTACGAGCAGTACTTC.

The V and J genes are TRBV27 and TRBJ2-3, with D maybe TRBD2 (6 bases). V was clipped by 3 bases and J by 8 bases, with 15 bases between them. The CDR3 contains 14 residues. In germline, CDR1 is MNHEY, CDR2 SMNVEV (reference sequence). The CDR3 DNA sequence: TGTGCCAGCAGTTTCGGACTACGGAGCCCTACGCAGTATTTT. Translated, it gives CASSFGLRSPTQYF.

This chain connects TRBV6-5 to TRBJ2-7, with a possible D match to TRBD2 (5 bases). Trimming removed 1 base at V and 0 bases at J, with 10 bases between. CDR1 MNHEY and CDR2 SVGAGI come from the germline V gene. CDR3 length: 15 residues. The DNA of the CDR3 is TGTGCCAGCAGTTACTTGAAAGGGAGCTCCTACGAGCAGTACTTC. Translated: CASSYLKGSSYEQYF.

The CDR3 nucleotides are TGTGCCAGCTCCCGAGACAGAACGTTCTACGAGCAGTACTTC. It is translated as CASSRDRTFYEQYF. The chain links TRBV18 to TRBJ2-7, with D possibly matching TRBD1 (5 bases). This CDR3 contains 14 residues. In germline, CDR1 is KGHSH, CDR2 LQKENI. Trimming pared 6 bases from V and 3 bases from J, leaving 15 bases between.

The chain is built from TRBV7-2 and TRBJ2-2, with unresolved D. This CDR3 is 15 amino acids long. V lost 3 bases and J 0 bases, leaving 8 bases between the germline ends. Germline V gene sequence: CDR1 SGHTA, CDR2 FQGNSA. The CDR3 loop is CASSFGQTNTGELFF. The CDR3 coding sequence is TGTGCCAGCAGCTTTGGGCAGACGAACACCGGGGAGCTGTTTTTT.

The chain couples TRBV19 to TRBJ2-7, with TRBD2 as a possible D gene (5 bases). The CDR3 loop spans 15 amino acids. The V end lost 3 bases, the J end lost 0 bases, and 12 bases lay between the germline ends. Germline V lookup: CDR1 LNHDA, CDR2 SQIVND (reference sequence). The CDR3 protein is CASSISAGTSYEQYF. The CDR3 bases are TGTGCCAGTAGTATCTCGGCGGGTACCTCCTACGAGCAGTACTTC.

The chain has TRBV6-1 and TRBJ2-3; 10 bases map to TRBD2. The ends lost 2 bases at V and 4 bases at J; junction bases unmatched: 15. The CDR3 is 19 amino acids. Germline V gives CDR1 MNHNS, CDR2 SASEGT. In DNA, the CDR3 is TGTGCCAGCAGTGAACTGGCGGAAGCGGGAGGGTTTTGGGCAGATACGCAGTATTTT. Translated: CASSELAEAGGFWADTQYF.

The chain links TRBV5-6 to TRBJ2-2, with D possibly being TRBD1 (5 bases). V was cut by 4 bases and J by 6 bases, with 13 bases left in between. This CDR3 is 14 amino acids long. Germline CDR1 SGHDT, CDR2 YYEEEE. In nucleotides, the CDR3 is TGTGCCAGCAGCCCGACAGCTTACGCCGGGGAGCTGTTTTTT. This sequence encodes CASSPTAYAGELFF.

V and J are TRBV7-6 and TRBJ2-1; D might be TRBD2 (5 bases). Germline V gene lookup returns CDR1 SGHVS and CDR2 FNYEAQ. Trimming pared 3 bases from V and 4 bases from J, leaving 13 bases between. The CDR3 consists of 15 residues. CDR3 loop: CASSFGVAFYNEQFF. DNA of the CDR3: TGTGCCAGCAGCTTCGGGGTAGCTTTTTACAATGAGCAGTTCTTC.

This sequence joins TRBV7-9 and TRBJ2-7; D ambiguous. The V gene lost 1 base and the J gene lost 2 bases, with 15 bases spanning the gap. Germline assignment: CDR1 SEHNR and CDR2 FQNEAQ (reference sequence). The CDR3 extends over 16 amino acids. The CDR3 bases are TGTGCCAGCAGCTTAGAAGTGGGCCCTCCACCCTACGAGCAGTACTTC. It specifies CASSLEVGPPPYEQYF.

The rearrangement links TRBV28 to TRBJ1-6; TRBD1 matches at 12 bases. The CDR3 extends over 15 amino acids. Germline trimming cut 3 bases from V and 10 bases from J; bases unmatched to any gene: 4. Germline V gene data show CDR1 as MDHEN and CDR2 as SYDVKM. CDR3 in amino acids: CASSLGQGARSPLHF. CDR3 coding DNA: TGTGCCAGCAGTTTGGGACAGGGGGCGCGATCACCCCTCCACTTT.

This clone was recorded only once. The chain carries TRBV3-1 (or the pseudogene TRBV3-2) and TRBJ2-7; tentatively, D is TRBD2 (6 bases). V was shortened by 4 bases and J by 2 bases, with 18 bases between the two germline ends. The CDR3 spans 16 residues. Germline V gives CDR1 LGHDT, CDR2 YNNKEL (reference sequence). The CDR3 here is CASSLTWAGGTYEQYF. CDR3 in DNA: TGTGCCAGCAGCCTAACCTGGGCTGGAGGGACCTACGAGCAGTACTTC.

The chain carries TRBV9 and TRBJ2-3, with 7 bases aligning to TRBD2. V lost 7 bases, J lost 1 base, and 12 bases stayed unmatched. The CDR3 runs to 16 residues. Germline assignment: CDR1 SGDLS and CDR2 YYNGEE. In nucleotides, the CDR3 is TGTGCCAGCGGAAGCGGTAGCGGGCACGGCACAGATACGCAGTATTTT. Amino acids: CASGSGSGHGTDTQYF. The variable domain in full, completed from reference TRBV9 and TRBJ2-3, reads DSGVTQTPKHLITATGQRVTLRCSPRSGDLSVYWYQQSLDQGLQFLIQYYNGEERAKGNILERFSAQQFPDLHSELNLSSLELGDSALYFCASGSGSGHGTDTQYFGPGTRLTVL.

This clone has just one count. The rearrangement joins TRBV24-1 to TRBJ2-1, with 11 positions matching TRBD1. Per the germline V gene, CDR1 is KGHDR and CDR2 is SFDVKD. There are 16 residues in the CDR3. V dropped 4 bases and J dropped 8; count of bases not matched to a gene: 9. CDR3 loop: CATSDPPGQGGDEQFF. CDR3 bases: TGTGCCACCAGTGACCCCCCGGGACAGGGGGGGGATGAGCAGTTCTTC.

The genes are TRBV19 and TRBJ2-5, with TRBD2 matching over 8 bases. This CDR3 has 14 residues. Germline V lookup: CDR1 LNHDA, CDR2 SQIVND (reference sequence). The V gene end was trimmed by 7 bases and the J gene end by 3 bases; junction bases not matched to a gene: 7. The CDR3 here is CASMDRGGKETQYF. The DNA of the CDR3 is TGTGCCAGTATGGACCGGGGGGGGAAAGAGACCCAGTACTTC.

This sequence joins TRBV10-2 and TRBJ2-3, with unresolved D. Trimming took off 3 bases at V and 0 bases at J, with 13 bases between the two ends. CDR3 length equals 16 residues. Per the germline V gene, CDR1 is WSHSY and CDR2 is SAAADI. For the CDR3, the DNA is TGCGCCAGCAGTGACCTCGCCCGGTTAAGCACAGATACGCAGTATTTT. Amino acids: CASSDLARLSTDTQYF.

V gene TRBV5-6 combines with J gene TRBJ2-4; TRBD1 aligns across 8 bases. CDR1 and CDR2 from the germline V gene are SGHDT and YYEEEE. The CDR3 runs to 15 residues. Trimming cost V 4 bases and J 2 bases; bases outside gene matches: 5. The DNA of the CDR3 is TGTGCCAGCAGCCCAGGGGGCGCGTCCAAAAACATTCAGTACTTC. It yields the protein CASSPGGASKNIQYF.

The CDR3 nucleotides are TGTGCCAGCAGGGGGACAGTGAACTCACCCCTCCACTTT. Its protein product is CASRGTVNSPLHF. The V gene is TRBV3-1 (or the pseudogene TRBV3-2), the J gene TRBJ1-6; 7 bases agree with TRBD1. V gave up 6 bases and J gave up 10 bases; unmatched junction bases: 6. The CDR3 runs to 13 residues. Germline lookup yields CDR1 LGHDT and CDR2 YNNKEL (reference sequence).

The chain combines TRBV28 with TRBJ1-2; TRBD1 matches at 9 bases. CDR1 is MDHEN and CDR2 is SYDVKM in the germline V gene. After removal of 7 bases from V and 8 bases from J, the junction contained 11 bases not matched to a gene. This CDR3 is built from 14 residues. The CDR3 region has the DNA TGTGCCAGCATAACAGGGGGCGCGGCGGAGGGCTACACCTTC. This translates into CASITGGAAEGYTF.

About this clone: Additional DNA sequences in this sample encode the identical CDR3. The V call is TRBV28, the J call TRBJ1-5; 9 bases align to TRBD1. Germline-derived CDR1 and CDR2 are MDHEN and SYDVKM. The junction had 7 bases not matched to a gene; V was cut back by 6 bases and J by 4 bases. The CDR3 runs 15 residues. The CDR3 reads CASRLQGAGNQPQHF. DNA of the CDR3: TGTGCCAGCAGATTACAGGGGGCAGGGAATCAGCCCCAGCATTTT. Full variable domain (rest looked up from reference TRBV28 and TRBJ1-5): DVKVTQSSRYLVKRTGEKVFLECVQDMDHENMFWYRQDPGLGLRLIYFSYDVKMKEKGDIPEGYSVSREKKERFSLILESASTNQTSMYLCASRLQGAGNQPQHFGDGTRLSIL.

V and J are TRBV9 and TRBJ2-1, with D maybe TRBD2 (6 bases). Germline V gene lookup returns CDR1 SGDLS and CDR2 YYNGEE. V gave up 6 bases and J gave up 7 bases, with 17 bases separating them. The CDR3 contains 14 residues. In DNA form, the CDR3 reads TGTGCCAGCAATAGAGCGGGCCCGGAGAATGAGCAGTTCTTC. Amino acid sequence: CASNRAGPENEQFF.

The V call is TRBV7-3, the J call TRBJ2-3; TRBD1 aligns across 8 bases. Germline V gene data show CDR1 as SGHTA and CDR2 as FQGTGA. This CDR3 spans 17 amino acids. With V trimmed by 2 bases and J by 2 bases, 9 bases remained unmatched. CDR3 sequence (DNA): TGTGCCAGCAGCTTAGATGGGACAGGAGGCTTCACAGATACGCAGTATTTT. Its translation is CASSLDGTGGFTDTQYF.

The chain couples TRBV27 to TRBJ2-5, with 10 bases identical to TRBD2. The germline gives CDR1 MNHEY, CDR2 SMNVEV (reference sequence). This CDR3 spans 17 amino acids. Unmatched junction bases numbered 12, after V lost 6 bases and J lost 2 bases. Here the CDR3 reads CASRVLAGSNYQETQYF. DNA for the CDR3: TGTGCCAGCAGGGTACTAGCGGGATCTAATTATCAAGAGACCCAGTACTTC.

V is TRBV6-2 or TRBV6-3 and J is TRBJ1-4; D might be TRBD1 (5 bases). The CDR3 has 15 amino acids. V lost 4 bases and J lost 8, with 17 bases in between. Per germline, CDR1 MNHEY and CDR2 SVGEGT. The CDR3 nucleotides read TGTGCCAGCAGTTTACAACCGACAGTTTGGGAAAAACTGTTTTTT. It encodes CASSLQPTVWEKLFF.